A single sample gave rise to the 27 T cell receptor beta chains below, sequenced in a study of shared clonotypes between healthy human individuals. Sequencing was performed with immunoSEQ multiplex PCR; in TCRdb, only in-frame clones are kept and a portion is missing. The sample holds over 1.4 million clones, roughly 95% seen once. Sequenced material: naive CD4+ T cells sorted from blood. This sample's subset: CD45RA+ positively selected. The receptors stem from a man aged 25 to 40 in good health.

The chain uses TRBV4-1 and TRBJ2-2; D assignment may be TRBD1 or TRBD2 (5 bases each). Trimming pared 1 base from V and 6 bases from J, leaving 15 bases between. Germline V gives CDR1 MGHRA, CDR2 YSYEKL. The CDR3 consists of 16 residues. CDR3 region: CASSQGQLGAPGELFF. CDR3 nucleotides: TGCGCCAGCAGCCAAGGGCAGCTCGGGGCCCCCGGGGAGCTGTTTTTT.

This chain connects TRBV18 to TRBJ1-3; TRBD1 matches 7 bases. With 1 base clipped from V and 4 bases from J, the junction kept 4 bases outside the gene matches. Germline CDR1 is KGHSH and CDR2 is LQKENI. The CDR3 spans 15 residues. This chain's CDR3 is CASSPQGAHGNTIYF. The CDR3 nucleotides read TGTGCCAGCTCACCACAGGGGGCGCACGGAAACACCATATATTTT.

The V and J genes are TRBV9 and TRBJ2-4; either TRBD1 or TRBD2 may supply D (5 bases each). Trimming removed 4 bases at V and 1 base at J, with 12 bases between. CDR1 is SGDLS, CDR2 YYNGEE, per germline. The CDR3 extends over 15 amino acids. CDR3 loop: CASSPPGRAKNIQYF. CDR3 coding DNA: TGTGCCAGCAGCCCGCCGGGACGGGCCAAAAACATTCAGTACTTC.

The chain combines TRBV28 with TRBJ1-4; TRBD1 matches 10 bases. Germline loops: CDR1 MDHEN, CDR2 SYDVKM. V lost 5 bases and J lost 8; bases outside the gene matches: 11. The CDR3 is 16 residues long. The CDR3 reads CASSVRQGAALEKLFF. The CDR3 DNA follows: TGTGCCAGCAGTGTGCGACAGGGGGCTGCTCTGGAAAAACTGTTTTTT. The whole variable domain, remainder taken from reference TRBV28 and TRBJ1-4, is DVKVTQSSRYLVKRTGEKVFLECVQDMDHENMFWYRQDPGLGLRLIYFSYDVKMKEKGDIPEGYSVSREKKERFSLILESASTNQTSMYLCASSVRQGAALEKLFFGSGTQLSVL.

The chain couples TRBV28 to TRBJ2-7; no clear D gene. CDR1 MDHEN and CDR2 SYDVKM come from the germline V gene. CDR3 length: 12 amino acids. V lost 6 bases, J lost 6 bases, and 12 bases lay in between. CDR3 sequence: CASRTPPLEQYF. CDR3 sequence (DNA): TGTGCCAGCAGGACACCCCCCCTCGAGCAGTACTTC.

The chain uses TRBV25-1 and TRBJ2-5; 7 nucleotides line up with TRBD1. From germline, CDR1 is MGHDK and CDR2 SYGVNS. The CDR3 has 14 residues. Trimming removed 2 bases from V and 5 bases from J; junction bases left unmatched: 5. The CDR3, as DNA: TGTGCCAGCAGTGAAGACAGGGTTGTGGAGACCCAGTACTTC. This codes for CASSEDRVVETQYF.

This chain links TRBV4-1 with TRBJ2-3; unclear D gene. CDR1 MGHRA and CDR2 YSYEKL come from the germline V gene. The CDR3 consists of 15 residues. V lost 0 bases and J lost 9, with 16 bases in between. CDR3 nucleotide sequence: TGCGCCAGCAGCCAAGATTCTCCGGCTGGCGGAACGCAGTATTTT. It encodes CASSQDSPAGGTQYF.

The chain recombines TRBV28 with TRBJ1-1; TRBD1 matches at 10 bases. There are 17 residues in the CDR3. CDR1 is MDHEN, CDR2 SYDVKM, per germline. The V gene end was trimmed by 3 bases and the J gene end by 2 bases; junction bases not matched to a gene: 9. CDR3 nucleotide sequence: TGTGCCAGCAGTTTGCCACGGGACAGGGGTTTTAACACTGAAGCTTTCTTT. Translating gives CASSLPRDRGFNTEAFF.

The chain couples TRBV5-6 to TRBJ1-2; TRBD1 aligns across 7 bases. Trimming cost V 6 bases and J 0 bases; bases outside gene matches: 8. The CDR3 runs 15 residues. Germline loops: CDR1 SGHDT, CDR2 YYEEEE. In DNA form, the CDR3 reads TGTGCCAGCAACGACAGGAGGGGGCCTAACTATGGCTACACCTTC. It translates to CASNDRRGPNYGYTF.

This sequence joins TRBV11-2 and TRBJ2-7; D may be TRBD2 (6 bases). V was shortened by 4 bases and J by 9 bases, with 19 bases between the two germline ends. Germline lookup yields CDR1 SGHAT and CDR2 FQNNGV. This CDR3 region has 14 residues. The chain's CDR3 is CASSWSPSADGQYF. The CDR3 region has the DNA TGTGCCAGCAGCTGGTCCCCTAGCGCCGACGGGCAGTACTTC.

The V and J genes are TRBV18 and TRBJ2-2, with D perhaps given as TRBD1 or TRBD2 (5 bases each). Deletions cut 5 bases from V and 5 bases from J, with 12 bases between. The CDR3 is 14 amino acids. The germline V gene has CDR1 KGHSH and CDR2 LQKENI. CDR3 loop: CASSWGSWTGELFF. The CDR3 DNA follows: TGTGCCAGCTCATGGGGGAGTTGGACCGGGGAGCTGTTTTTT.

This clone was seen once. The CDR3 coding sequence is TGTGCCAGCAGTCCCCTAATCGGACAGGGCGGGAAAGAGACCCAGTACTTC. Translated, it gives CASSPLIGQGGKETQYF. The rearrangement links TRBV28 to TRBJ2-5; 8 nucleotides agree with TRBD1. Losses at the gene ends were 5 bases for V and 3 bases for J; bases not matched to a gene: 14. Looked up from germline, CDR1 is MDHEN and CDR2 is SYDVKM. CDR3 size: 17 residues.

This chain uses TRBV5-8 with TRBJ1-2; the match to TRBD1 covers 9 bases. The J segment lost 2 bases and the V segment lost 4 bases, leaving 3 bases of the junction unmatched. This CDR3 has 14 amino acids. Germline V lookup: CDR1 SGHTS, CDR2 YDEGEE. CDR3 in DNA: TGTGCCAGCAGCAAAGGACAGGGGAACTATGGCTACACCTTC. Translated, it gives CASSKGQGNYGYTF.

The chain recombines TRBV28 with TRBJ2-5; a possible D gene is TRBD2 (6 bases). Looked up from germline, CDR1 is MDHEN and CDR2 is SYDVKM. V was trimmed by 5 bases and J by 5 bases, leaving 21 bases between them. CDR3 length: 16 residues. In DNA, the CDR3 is TGTGCCAGCAGTGGAGGGTGGAGTAGCGCGTCGGAGACCCAGTACTTC. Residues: CASSGGWSSASETQYF.

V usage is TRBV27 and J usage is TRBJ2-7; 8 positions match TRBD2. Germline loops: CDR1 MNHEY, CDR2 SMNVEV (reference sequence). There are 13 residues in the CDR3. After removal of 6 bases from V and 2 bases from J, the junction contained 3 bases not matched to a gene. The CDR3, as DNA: TGTGCCAGCAGCCCGGGAGGGGCCTACGAGCAGTACTTC. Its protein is CASSPGGAYEQYF.

The CDR3 DNA is TGCAGCGTTGAAATTGGGGGAGTGAACATTCAGTACTTC. It codes for CSVEIGGVNIQYF. The chain is built from TRBV29-1 and TRBJ2-4; D might be TRBD1 or TRBD2, each matching 5 bases. The germline CDR1 and CDR2 sequences are SQVTM and ANQGSEA. Trimming removed 2 bases at V and 7 bases at J, with 12 bases between. This CDR3 contains 13 residues.

CDR3 in DNA: TGCGCCAGCAGCTTGGCCGCGAAGGGGGCGACCGGGGAGCTGTTTTTT. It specifies CASSLAAKGATGELFF. The rearrangement joins TRBV5-1 to TRBJ2-2, with 7 bases fitting TRBD1. Germline CDR1 and CDR2: SGHRS and YFSETQ. The V segment lost 0 bases and the J segment 5 bases; nucleotides outside the gene matches: 7. The CDR3 length is 16 residues.

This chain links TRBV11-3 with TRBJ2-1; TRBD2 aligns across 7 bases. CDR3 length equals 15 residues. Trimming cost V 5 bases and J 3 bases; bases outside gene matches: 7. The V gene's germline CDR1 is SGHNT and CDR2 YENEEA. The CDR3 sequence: CASSPAGTNYNEQFF. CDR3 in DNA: TGTGCCAGCAGCCCTGCCGGGACTAACTACAATGAGCAGTTCTTC.

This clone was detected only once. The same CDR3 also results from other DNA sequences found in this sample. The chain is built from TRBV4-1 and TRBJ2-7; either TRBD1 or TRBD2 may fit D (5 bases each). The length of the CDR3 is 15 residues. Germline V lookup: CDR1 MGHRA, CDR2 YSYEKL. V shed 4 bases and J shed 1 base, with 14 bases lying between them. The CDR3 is CASSPPSGRSYEQYF. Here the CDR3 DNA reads TGCGCCAGCAGCCCCCCCTCAGGGAGATCCTACGAGCAGTACTTC.

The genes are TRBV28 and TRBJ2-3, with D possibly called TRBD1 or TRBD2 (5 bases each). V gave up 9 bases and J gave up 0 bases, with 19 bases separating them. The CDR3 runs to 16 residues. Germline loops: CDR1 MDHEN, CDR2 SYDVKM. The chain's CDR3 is CASSSWGPSSTDTQYF. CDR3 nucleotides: TGTGCCAGTTCCTCATGGGGACCCTCTAGCACAGATACGCAGTATTTT.

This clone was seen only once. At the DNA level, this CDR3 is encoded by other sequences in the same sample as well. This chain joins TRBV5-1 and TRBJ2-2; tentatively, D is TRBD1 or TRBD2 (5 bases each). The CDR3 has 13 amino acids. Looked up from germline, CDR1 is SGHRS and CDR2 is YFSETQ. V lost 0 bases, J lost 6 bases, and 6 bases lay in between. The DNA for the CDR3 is TGCGCCAGCAGCTTGGAGGGACCCGGGGAGCTGTTTTTT. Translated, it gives CASSLEGPGELFF.

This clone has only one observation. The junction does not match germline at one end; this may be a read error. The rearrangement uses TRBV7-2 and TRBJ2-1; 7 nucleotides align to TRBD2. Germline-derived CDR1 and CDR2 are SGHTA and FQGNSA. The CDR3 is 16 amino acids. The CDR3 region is CASSLAGTTPTNEQFF. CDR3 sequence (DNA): TGTGCCAGCAGCCTAGCAGGGACTACACCGACCAATGAGCAGTTCTTC.

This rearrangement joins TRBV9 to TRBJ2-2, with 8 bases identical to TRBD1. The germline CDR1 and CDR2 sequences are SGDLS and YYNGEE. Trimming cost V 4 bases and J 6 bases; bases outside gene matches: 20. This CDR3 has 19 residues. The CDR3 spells CASSPQTGTGPRGAGELFF. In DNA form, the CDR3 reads TGTGCCAGCAGCCCTCAGACCGGGACAGGACCCCGTGGGGCCGGGGAGCTGTTTTTT.

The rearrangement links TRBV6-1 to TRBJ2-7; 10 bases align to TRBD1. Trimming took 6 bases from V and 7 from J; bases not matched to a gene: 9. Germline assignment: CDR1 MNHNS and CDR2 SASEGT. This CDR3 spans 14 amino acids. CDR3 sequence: CASRAGTGVGEQYF. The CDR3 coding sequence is TGTGCCAGCAGGGCCGGGACAGGGGTTGGGGAGCAGTACTTC.

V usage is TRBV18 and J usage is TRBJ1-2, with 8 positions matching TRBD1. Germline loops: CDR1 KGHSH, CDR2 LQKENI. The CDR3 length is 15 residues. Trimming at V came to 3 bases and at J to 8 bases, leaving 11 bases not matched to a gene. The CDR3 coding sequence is TGTGCCAGCTCACCTCCCGGGACAGGTCGGCGGGGCTACACCTTC. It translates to CASSPPGTGRRGYTF.

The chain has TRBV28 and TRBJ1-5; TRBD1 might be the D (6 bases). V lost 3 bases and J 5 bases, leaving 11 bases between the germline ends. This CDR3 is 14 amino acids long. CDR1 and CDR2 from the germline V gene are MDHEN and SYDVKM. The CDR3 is CASSFTGFDQPQHF. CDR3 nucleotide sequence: TGTGCCAGCAGTTTTACAGGGTTCGATCAGCCCCAGCATTTT.

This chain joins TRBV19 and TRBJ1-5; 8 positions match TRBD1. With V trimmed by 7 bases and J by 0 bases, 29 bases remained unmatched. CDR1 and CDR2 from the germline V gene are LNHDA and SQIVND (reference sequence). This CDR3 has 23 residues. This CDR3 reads CASTSMLPSPGRGLGYSNQPQHF. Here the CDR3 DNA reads TGTGCCAGTACCAGTATGTTACCCTCGCCTGGCAGGGGGCTTGGTTATAGCAATCAGCCCCAGCATTTT.